The clone carrying this TCR beta chain showed up many times. The germline V gene encodes CDR1 SGDLS and CDR2 YYNGEE. Trimming took off 3 bases at V and 1 base at J, with 6 bases between the two ends. The CDR3 covers 13 residues. TCRdb ran MiXCR on the PCR reads and lists one entry per CDR3 protein. The sample lists 100,000 or so distinct CDR3 sequences, about half occurring once. This entry belongs to a study of CDR3 diversity in severe acne. The chain has TRBV9 and TRBJ2-3; D not resolved. Sequences were obtained from blood. This clonotype originated in a male donor with acne. CDR3 in amino acids: CASSGSGTDTQYF. The CDR3 DNA sequence: TGTGCCAGCAGCGGTTCAGGCACAGATACGCAGTATTTT.